The 3 T cell receptor beta chains reported below all come from one sample, sequenced in a study of a mutant IDH1 vaccine in newly diagnosed glioma (dated by TCRdb to the early 2020s). Library preparation was by the immunoSEQ multiplex PCR assay. TCRdb took this table from immuneACCESS and kept in-frame rearrangements with V and J called. Such tables lack part of the clones; where checked against another copy, unresolved V genes explain under half of the gap, and the rest is unexplained. The sample table holds 25,000 to 30,000 clones, of which approximately 79% were seen once. More than 5.5% of the sample comes from the top ten. Their target antigens are unknown. In the paper's terms, the time point label means: week 5, during vaccination. Every vaccine dose consisted of 300 ug of a 20-mer mutant IDH1 peptide in Montanide, administered subcutaneously together with topical imiquimod. Sequencing was performed on PBMCs, taken from a glioma patient whose treatment included an IDH1 peptide vaccine. All receptors derive from a man aged 40-55 years with glioma. Some clones in this sample may be carry-over from other donors' samples.

The chain links TRBV29-1 to TRBJ1-1, with TRBD1 identical over 7 bases. V shed 5 bases, J shed 1 base, and the junction held 7 bases outside the gene matches. The CDR3 totals 14 residues. The germline CDR1 and CDR2 sequences are SQVTM and ANQGSEA. The CDR3 sequence is CSVQGGQENTEAFF. The CDR3 bases are TGCAGCGTTCAGGGCGGACAGGAGAACACTGAAGCTTTCTTT.

The chain uses TRBV7-6 and TRBJ1-1; TRBD1 matches 7 bases. V shed 4 bases and J 0 bases; nucleotides not matched to a gene: 11. Germline CDR1 and CDR2: SGHVS and FNYEAQ. The CDR3 extends over 17 amino acids. As DNA, the CDR3 is TGTGCCAGCAGCTATATGACAGGGCGTGAAATGAACACTGAAGCTTTCTTT. Amino acid sequence: CASSYMTGREMNTEAFF.

This chain connects TRBV30 to TRBJ1-6; D is possibly TRBD1 (6 bases). Trimming cost V 0 bases and J 11 bases, with 14 bases left between them. CDR3 length: 14 residues. Germline V gene sequence: CDR1 GTSNPN, CDR2 SVGIG (reference sequence). The CDR3 DNA sequence: TGTGCCTGGAGTGTAGGGGGGAATGTAGCACCCCTCCACTTT. Translating gives CAWSVGGNVAPLHF.